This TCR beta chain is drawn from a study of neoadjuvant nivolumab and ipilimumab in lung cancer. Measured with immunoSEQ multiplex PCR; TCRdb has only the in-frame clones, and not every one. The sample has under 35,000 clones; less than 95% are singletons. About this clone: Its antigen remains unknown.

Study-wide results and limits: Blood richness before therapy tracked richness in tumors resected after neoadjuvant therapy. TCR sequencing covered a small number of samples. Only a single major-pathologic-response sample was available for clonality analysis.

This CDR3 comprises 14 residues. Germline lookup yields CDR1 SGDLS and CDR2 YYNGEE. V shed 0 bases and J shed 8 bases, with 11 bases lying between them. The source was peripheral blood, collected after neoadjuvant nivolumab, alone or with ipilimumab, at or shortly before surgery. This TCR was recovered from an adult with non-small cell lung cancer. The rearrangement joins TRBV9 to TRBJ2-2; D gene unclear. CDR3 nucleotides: TGTGCCAGCAGCGTAGCCGGGTCGGCAGGGGAGCTGTTTTTT. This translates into CASSVAGSAGELFF.